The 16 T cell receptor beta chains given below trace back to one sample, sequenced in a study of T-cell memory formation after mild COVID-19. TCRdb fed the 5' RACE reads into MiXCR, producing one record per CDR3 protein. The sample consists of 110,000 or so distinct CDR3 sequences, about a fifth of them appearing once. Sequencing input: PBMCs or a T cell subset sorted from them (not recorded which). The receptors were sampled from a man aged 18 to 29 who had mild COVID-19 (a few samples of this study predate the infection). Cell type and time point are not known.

CDR3 sequence reads: CASSQEPTSGGGTQYF. The CDR3 DNA reads TGCGCCAGCAGCCAAGAACCAACTAGCGGGGGTGGTACGCAGTATTTT. V gene TRBV4-1 combines with J gene TRBJ2-3; 11 bases are a match to TRBD2. Germline CDR1 and CDR2: MGHRA and YSYEKL. With 0 bases clipped from V and 8 bases from J, the junction kept 7 bases outside the gene matches. The CDR3 is 16 residues long.

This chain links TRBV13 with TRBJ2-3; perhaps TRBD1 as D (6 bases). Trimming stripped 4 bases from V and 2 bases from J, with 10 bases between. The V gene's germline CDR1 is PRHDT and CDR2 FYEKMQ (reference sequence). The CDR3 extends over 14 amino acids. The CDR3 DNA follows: TGTGCCAGCAGCTCCCGGGACAACACAGATACGCAGTATTTT. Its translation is CASSSRDNTDTQYF.

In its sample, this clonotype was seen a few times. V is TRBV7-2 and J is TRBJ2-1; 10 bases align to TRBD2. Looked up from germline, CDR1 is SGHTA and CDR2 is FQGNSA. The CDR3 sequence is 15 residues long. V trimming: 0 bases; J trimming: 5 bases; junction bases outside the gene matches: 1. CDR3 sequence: CASSLAAGGNNEQFF. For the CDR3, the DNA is TGTGCCAGCAGCTTAGCAGCGGGGGGGAACAATGAGCAGTTCTTC.

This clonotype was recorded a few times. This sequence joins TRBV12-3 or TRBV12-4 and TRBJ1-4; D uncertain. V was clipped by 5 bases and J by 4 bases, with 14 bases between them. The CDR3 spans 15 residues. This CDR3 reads CASSPGRRNNEKLFF. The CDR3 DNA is TGTGCCAGCAGTCCCGGACGGAGGAATAATGAAAAACTGTTTTTT.

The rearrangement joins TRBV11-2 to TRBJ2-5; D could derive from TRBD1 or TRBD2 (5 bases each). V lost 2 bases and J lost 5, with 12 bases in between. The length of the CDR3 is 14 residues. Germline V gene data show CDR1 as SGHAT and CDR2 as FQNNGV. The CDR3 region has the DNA TGTGCCAGCAGCTTATCAGTGGGGGAGGAGACCCAGTACTTC. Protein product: CASSLSVGEETQYF.

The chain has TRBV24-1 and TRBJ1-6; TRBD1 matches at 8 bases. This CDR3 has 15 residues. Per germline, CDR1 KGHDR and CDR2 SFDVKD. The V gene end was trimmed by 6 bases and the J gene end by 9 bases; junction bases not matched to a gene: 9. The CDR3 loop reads CATSTKTGETSPLHF. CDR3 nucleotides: TGTGCCACCAGTACTAAGACAGGGGAAACTTCACCCCTCCACTTT.

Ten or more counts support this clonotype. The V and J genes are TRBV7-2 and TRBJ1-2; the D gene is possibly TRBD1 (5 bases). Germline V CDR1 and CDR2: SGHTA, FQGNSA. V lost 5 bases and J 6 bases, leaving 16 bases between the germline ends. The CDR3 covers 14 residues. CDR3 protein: CASSPPGVDNGYTF. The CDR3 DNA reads TGTGCCAGCAGCCCCCCCGGCGTGGACAATGGCTACACCTTC. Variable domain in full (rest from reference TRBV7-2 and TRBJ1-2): GAGVSQSPSNKVTEKGKDVELRCDPISGHTALYWYRQSLGQGLEFLIYFQGNSAPDKSGLPSDRFSAERTGGSVSTLTIQRTQQEDSAVYLCASSPPGVDNGYTFGSGTRLTVV.

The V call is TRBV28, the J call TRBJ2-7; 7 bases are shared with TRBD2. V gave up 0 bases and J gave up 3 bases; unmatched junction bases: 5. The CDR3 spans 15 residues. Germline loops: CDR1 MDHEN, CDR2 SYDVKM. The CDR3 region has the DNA TGTGCCAGCAGTTTATGCCGGCGGGGGTGCTACGAGCAGTACGTC. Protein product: CASSLCRRGCYEQYV.

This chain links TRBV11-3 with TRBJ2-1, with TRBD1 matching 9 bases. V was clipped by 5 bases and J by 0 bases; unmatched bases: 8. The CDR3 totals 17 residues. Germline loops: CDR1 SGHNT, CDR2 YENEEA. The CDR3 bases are TGTGCCAGCAGCGCAAACAGGGGGCAGAGCTCCTACAATGAGCAGTTCTTC. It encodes CASSANRGQSSYNEQFF. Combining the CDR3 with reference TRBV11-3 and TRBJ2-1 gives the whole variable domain EAGVVQSPRYKIIEKKQPVAFWCNPISGHNTLYWYLQNLGQGPELLIRYENEEAVDDSQLPKDRFSAERLKGVDSTLKIQPAELGDSAVYLCASSANRGQSSYNEQFFGPGTRLTVL.

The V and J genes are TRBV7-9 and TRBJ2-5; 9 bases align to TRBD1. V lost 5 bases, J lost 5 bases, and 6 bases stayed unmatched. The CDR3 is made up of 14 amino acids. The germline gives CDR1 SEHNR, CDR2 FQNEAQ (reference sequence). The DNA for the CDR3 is TGTGCCAGCAGCCCACAGGGGGCTTACGAGACCCAGTACTTC. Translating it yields CASSPQGAYETQYF.

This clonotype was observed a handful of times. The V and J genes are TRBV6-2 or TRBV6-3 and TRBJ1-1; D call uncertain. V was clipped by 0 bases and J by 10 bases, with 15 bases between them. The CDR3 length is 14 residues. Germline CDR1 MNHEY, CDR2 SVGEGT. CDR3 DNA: TGTGCCAGCAGTTACTCGACGTCCACAAGCGGAGCTTTCTTT. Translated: CASSYSTSTSGAFF.

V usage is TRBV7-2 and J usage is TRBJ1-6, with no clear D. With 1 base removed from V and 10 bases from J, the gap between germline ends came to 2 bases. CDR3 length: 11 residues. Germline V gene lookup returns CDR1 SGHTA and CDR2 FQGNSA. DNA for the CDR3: TGTGCCAGCAGCTTAGGGTCACCCCTCCACTTT. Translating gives CASSLGSPLHF.

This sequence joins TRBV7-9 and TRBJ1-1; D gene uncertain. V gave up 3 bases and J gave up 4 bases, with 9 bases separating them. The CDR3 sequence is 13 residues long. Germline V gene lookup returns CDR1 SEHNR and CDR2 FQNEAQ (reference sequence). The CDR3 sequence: CASSFHDGTEAFF. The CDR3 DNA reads TGTGCCAGCAGCTTCCATGACGGCACTGAAGCTTTCTTT.

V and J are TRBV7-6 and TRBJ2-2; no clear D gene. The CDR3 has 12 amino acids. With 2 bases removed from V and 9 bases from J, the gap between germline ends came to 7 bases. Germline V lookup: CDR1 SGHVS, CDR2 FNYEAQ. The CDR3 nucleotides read TGTGCCAGCAGCTTAAACGACCGGGAGCTGTTTTTT. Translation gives CASSLNDRELFF. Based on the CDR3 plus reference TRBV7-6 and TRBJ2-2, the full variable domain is GAGVSQSPRYKVTKRGQDVALRCDPISGHVSLYWYRQALGQGPEFLTYFNYEAQQDKSGLPNDRFSAERPEGSISTLTIQRTEQRDSAMYRCASSLNDRELFFGEGSRLTVL.

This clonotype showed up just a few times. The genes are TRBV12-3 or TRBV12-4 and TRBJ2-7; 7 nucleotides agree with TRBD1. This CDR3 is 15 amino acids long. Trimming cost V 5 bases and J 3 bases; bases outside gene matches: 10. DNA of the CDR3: TGTGCCAGCAGTAACAACTACCGGGACAGCTACGAGCAGTACTTC. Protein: CASSNNYRDSYEQYF.

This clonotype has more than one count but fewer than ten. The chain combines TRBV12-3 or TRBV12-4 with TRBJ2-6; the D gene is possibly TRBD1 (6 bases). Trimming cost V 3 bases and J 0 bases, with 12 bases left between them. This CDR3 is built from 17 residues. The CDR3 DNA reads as TGTGCCAGCAGTTTCGTGACAGGAGCCTCTGGGGCCAACGTCCTGACTTTC. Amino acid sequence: CASSFVTGASGANVLTF.